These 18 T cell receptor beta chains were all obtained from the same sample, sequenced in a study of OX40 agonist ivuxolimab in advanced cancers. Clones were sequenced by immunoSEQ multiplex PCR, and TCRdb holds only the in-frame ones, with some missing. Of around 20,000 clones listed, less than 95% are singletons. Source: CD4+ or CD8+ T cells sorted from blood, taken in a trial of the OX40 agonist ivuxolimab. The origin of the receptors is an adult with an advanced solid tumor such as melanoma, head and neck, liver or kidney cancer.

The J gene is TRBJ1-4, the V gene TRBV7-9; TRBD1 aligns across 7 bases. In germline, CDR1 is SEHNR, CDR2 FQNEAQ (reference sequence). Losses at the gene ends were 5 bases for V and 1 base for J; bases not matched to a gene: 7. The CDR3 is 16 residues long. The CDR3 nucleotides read TGTGCCAGCAGCCGAGGGGACAGAGAAACTAATGAAAAACTGTTTTTT. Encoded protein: CASSRGDRETNEKLFF. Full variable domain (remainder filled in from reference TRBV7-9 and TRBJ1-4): DTGVSQNPRHKITKRGQNVTFRCDPISEHNRLYWYRQTLGQGPEFLTYFQNEAQLEKSRLLSDRFSAERPKGSFSTLEIQRTEQGDSAMYLCASSRGDRETNEKLFFGSGTQLSVL.

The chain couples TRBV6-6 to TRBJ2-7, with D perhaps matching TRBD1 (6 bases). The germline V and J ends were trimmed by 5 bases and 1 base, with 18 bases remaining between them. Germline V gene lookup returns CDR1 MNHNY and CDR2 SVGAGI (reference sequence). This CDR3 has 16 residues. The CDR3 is CASSQSPGHPSYEQYF. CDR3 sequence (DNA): TGTGCCAGCAGTCAAAGCCCGGGACACCCGTCCTACGAGCAGTACTTC.

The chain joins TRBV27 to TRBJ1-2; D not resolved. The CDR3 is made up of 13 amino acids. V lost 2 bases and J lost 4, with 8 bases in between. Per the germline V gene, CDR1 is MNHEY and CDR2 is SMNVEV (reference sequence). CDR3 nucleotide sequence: TGTGCCAGCAGTTTAAGCGCAGGCTATGGCTACACCTTC. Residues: CASSLSAGYGYTF.

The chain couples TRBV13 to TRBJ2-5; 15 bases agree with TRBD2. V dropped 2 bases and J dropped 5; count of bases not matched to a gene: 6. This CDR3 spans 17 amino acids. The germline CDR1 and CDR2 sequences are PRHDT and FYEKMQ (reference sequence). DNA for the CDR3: TGTGCCAGCAGCTTAAGGACTAGCGGGAGGGCCGGGGAGACCCAGTACTTC. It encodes CASSLRTSGRAGETQYF. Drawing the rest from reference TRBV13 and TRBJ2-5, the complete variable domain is AAGVIQSPRHLIKEKRETATLKCYPIPRHDTVYWYQQGPGQDPQFLISFYEKMQSDKGSIPDRFSAQQFSDYHSELNMSSLELGDSALYFCASSLRTSGRAGETQYFGPGTRLLVL.

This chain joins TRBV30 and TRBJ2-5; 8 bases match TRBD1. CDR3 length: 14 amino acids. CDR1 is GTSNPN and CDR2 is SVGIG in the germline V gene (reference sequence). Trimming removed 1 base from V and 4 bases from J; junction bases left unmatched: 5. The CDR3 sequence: CAWSAGRGRETQYF. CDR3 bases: TGTGCCTGGAGTGCGGGCAGGGGGCGAGAGACCCAGTACTTC. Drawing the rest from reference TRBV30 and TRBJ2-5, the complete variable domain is SQTIHQWPATLVQPVGSPLSLECTVEGTSNPNLYWYRQAAGRGLQLLFYSVGIGQISSEVPQNLSASRPQDRQFILSSKKLLLSDSGFYLCAWSAGRGRETQYFGPGTRLLVL.

The CDR3 here is CASSSGGRTEAFF. CDR3 nucleotide sequence: TGTGCCAGCAGTTCCGGGGGTAGGACTGAAGCTTTCTTT. The chain recombines TRBV6-5 with TRBJ1-1; D perhaps matches TRBD1 (5 bases). This CDR3 comprises 13 residues. With 4 bases removed from V and 5 bases from J, the gap between germline ends came to 11 bases. Germline CDR1 MNHEY, CDR2 SVGAGI.

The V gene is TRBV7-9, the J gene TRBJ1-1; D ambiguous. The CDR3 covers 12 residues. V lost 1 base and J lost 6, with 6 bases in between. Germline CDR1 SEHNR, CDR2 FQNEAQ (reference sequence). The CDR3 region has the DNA TGTGCCAGCAGCTTAGATGTCCCTGAAGCTTTCTTT. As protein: CASSLDVPEAFF.

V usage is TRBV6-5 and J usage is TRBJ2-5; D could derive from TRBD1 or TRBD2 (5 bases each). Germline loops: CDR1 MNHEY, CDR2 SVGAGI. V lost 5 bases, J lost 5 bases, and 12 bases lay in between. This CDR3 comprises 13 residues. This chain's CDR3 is CASSPGPRETQYF. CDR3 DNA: TGTGCCAGCAGTCCGGGGCCTAGGGAGACCCAGTACTTC.

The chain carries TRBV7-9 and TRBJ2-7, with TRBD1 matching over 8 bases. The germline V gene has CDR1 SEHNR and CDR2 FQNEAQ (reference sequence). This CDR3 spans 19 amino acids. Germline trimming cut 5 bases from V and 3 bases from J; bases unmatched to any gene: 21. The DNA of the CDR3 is TGTGCCAGCAGCGGACAGACGGACAGGGAAAAGGGTCAGGACTACGAGCAGTACTTC. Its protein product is CASSGQTDREKGQDYEQYF.

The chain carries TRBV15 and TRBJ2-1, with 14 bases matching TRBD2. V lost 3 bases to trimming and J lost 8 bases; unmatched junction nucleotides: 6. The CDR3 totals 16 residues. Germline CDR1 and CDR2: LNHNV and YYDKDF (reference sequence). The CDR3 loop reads CATSRVTGLAGDEQFF. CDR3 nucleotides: TGTGCCACCAGCAGGGTGACGGGACTAGCGGGAGATGAGCAGTTCTTC.

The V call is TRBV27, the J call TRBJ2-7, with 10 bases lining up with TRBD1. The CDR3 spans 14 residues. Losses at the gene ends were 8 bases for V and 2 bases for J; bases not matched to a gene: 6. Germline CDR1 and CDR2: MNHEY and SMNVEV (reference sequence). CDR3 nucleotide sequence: TGTGCCAGCCGGAGGGGGACAGGGGCCTACGAGCAGTACTTC. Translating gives CASRRGTGAYEQYF.

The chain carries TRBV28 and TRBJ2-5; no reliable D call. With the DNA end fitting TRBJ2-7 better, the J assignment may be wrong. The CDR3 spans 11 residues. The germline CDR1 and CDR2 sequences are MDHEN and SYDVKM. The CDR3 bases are TGTGCCAGCAGTACTGGTCACGAGCAGTACTTC. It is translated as CASSTGHEQYF.

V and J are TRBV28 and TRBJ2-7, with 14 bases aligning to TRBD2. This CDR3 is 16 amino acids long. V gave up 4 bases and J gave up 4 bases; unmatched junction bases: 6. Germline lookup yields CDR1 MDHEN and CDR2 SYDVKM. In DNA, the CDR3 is TGTGCCAGCAGTTCTGGGACTAGCGGGAGAATATACGAGCAGTACTTC. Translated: CASSSGTSGRIYEQYF.

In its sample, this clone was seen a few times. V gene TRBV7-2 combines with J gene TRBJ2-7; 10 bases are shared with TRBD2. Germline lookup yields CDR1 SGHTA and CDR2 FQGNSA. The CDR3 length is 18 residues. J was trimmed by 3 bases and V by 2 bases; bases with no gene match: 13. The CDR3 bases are TGTGCCAGCAGCTTAAGGCTAGCGGGGGCTATTTTAGACTACGAGCAGTACTTC. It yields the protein CASSLRLAGAILDYEQYF.

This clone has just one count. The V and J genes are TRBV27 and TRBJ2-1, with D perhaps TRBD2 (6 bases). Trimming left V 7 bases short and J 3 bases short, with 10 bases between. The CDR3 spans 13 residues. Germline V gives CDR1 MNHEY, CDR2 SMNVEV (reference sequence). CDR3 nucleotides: TGTGCCAGCAAGGACTACCACTACAATGAGCAGTTCTTC. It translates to CASKDYHYNEQFF.

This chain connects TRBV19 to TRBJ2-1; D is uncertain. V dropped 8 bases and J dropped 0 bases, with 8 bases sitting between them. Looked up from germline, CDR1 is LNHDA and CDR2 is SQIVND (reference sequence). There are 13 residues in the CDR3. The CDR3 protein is CASAPSSYNEQFF. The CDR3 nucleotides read TGTGCCAGTGCTCCGAGCTCCTACAATGAGCAGTTCTTC.

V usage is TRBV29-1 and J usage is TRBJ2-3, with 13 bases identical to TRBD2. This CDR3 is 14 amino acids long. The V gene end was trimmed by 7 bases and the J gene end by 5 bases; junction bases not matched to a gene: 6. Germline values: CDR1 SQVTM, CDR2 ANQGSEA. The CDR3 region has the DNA TGCAGCGCTACACTAGCGGGAGGGCTAGATACGCAGTATTTT. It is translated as CSATLAGGLDTQYF.

For the CDR3, the DNA is TGTGCCAGCAGTCCCCAACGACAGGGGCTCTTCTACGAGCAGTACTTC. Encoded protein: CASSPQRQGLFYEQYF. The J gene is TRBJ2-7, the V gene TRBV28; TRBD1 matches 8 bases. This CDR3 region has 16 residues. Trimming removed 5 bases from V and 3 bases from J; junction bases left unmatched: 12. The V gene's germline CDR1 is MDHEN and CDR2 SYDVKM.